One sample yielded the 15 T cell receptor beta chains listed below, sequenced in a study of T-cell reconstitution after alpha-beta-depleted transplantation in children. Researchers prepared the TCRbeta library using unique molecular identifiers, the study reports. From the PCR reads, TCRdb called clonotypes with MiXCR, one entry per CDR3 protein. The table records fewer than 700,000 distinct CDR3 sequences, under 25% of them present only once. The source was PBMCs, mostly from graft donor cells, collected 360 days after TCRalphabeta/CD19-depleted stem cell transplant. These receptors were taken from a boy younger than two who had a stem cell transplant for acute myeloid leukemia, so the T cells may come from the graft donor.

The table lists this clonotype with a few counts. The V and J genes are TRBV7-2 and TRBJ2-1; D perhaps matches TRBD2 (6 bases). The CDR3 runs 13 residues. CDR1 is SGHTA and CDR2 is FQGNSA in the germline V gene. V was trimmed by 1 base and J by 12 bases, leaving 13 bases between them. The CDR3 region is CASSLGASVVQFF. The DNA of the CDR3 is TGTGCCAGCAGCTTAGGCGCTAGCGTGGTGCAGTTCTTC.

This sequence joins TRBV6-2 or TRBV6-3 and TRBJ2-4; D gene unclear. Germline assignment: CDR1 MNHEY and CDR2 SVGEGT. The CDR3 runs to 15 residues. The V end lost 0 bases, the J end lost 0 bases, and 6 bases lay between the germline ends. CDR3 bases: TGTGCCAGCAGTTACTCGACCAGAGCCAAAAACATTCAGTACTTC. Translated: CASSYSTRAKNIQYF.

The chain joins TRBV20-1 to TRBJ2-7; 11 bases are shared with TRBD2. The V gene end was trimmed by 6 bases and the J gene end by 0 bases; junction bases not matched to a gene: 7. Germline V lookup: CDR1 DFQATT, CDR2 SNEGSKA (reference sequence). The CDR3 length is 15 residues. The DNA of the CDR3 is TGCAGTGCCACCCCGGGACTAGCGGTCTCCTACGAGCAGTACTTC. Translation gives CSATPGLAVSYEQYF.

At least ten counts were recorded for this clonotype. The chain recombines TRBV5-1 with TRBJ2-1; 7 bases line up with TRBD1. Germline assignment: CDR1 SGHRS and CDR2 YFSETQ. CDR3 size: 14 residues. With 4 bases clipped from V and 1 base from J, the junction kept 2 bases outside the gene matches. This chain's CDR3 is CASSPGQSYNEQFF. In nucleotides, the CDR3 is TGCGCCAGCAGCCCGGGACAGTCCTACAATGAGCAGTTCTTC.

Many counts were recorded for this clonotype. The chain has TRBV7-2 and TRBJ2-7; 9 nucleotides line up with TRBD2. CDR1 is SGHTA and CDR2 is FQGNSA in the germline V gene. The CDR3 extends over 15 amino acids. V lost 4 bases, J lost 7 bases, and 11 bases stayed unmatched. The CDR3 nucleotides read TGTGCCAGCAGCTGGACCGGGACTAGCCTCTGGGAGCAGTACTTC. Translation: CASSWTGTSLWEQYF. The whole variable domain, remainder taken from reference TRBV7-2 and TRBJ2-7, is GAGVSQSPSNKVTEKGKDVELRCDPISGHTALYWYRQSLGQGLEFLIYFQGNSAPDKSGLPSDRFSAERTGGSVSTLTIQRTQQEDSAVYLCASSWTGTSLWEQYFGPGTRLTVT.

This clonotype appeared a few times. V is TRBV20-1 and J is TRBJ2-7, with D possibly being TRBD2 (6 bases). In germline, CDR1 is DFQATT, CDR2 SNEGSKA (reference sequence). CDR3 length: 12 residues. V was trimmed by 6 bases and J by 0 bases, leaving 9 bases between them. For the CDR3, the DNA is TGCAGTGCCGGGGACTTCTCCTACGAGCAGTACGTC. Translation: CSAGDFSYEQYV.

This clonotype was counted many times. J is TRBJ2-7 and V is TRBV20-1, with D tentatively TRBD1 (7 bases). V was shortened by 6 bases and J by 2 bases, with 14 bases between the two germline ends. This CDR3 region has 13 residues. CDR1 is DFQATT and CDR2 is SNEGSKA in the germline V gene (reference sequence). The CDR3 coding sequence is TGCAGTGCAGGGGGCAGGGGGGCCTACGAGCAGTACTTC. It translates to CSAGGRGAYEQYF.

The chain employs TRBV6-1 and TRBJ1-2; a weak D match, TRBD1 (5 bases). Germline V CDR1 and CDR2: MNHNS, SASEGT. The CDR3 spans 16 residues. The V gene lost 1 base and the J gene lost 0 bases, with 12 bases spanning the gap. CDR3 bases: TGTGCCAGCAGTGAAGGGGACGGAGGAGCTAACTATGGCTACACCTTC. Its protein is CASSEGDGGANYGYTF.

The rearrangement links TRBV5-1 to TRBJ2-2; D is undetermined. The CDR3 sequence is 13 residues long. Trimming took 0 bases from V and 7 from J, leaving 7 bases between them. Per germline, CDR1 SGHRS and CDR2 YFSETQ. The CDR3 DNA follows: TGCGCCAGCAGCTTGGACGGTTTCGGGGAGCTGTTTTTT. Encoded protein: CASSLDGFGELFF.

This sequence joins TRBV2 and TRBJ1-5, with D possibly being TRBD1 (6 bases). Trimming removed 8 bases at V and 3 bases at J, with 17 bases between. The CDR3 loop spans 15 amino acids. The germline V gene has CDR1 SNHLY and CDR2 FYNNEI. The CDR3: CASAIEGGTNQPQHF. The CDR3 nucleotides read TGTGCCAGCGCCATAGAGGGGGGTACCAATCAGCCCCAGCATTTT.

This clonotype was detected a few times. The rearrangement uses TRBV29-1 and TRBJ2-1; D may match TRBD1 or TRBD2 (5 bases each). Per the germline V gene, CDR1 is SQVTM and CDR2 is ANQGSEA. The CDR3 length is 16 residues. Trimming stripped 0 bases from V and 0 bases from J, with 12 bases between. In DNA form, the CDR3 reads TGCAGCGTTGAAGATCTTTGGGGGATCTCCTACAATGAGCAGTTCTTC. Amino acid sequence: CSVEDLWGISYNEQFF.

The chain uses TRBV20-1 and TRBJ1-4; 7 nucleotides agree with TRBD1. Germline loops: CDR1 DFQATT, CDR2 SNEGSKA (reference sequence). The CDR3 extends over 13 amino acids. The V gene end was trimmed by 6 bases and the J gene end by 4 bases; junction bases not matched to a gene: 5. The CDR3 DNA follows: TGCAGTGCGACGACAGGGTTTAATGAAAAACTGTTTTTT. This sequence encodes CSATTGFNEKLFF.

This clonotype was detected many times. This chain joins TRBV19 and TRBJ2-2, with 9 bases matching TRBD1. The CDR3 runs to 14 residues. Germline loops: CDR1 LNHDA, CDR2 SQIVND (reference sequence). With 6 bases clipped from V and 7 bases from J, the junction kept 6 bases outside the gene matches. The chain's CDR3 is CASSRDREGGELFF. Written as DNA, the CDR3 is TGTGCCAGTAGCCGGGACAGGGAAGGCGGGGAGCTGTTTTTT.

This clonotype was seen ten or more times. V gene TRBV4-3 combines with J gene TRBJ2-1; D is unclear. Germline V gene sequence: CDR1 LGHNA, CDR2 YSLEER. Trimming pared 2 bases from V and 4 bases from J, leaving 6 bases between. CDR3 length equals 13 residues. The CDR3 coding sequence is TGCGCCAGCAGCCAATCGACGTACAATGAGCAGTTCTTC. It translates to CASSQSTYNEQFF.

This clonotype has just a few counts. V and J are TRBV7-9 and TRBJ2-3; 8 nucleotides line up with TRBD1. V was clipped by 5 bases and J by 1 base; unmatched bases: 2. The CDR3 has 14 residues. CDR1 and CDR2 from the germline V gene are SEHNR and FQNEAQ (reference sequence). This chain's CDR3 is CASSTTGGTDTQYF. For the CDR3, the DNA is TGTGCCAGCAGCACGACAGGGGGCACAGATACGCAGTATTTT.